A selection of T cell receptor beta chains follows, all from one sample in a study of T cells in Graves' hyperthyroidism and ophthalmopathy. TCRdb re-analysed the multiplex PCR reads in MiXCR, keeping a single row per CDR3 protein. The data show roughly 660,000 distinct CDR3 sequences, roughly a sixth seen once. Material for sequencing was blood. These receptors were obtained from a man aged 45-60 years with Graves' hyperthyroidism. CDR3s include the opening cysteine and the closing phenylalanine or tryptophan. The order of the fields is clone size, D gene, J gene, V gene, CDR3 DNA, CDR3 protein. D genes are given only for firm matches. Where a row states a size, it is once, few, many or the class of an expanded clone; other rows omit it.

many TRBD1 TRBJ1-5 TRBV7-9 TGTGCCAGCAGCCCCGGACAGGGCACCCAGCCCCAGCATTTT CASSPGQGTQPQHF
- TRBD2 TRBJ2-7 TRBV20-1 TGCAGTGCTAGACCTACTAGCGGGAGAGGGTCCTACGAGCAGTACTTC CSARPTSGRGSYEQYF
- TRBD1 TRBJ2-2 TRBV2 TGTGCCAGCAGTCTATGGACAGGAGCGAACACCGGGGAGCTGTTTTTT CASSLWTGANTGELFF
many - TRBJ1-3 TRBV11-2 TGTGCCAGCAGCTTAGATGGGGCCGGGGGAGAGCGTATATATTTT CASSLDGAGGERIYF
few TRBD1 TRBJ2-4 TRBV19 TGTGCCAGTAGTATAGACGCCGACAGGGTAAACATTCAGTACTTC CASSIDADRVNIQYF
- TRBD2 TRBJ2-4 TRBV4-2 TGTGCCAGCAGCCAACCCCTAGCGGGAGGGAAAAACATTCAGTACTTC CASSQPLAGGKNIQYF
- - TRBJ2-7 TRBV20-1 TGCAGTGCTAGATGGGGCAGGGGATACGAGCAGTACTTC CSARWGRGYEQYF
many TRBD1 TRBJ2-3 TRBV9 TGTGCCAGCAGCGTAGGCGGACAGGGAGTCGTAGATACGCAGTATTTT CASSVGGQGVVDTQYF
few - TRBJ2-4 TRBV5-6 TGTGCCAGCAGCTGGCAGCAGGATGGGGCTATAGCCAAAAACATTCAGTACTTC CASSWQQDGAIAKNIQYF
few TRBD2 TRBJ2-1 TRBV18 TGTGCCAGCTCACCATCTAGCGGGAGCGGATACAATGAGCAGTTCTTC CASSPSSGSGYNEQFF
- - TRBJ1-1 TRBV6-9 TGTGCCAGCAGTATTACTCAAGCTATGAACACTGAAGCTTTCTTT CASSITQAMNTEAFF
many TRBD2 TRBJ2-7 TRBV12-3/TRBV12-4 TGTGCCAGCAGTGCGAGCGGGAGGGCCGACTACGAGCAGTACTTC CASSASGRADYEQYF
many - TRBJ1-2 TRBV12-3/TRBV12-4 TGTGCCAGCAGTTCAGGGGTTGGAGGCTACACCTTC CASSSGVGGYTF
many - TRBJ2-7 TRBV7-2 TGTGCCAGCAGCTTCCCCGGGCAGAGACTAGGCGAGCAGTACTTC CASSFPGQRLGEQYF
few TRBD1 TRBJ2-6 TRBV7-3 TGTGCCAGCAGGCCCGGGACAGGGGGTGCTGGGGCCAACGTCCTGACTTTC CASRPGTGGAGANVLTF
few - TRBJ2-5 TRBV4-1 TGCGCCAGCAGCCAAGTGAGGGGATTACGTTCTTGGCAAGAGACCCAGTACTTC CASSQVRGLRSWQETQYF
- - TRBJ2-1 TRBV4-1 TGCGCCAGTGCCGAGGGGAGCTCCTACAATGAGCAGTTCTTC CASAEGSSYNEQFF
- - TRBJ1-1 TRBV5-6 TGTGCCAGCAGCCCCCGGGACCCATTCTGGGTTAACACTGAAGCTTTCTTT CASSPRDPFWVNTEAFF
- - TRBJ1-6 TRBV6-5 TGTGCCAGCAGTTACATGGGGAATTCACCCCTCCACTTT CASSYMGNSPLHF
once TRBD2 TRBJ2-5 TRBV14 TGTGCCAGCAGCCAAGTTGCTAGCGGGAGGCAGAAAGAGACCCAGTACTTC CASSQVASGRQKETQYF
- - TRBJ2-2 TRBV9 TGTGCCAGCAGCGTAGCTATTACACTCTCCGGGGAGCTGTTTTTT CASSVAITLSGELFF
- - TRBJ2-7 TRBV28 TGTGCCAGTAAGGGGCCAGGCGAGCAGTACTTC CASKGPGEQYF
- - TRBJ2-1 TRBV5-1 TGCGCCAGCAGCTTTATGGGGGCGGGGGTTTACAATGAGCAGTTCTTC CASSFMGAGVYNEQFF
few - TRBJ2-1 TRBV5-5 TGTGCCAGCAGCTTGTGGCTAGAAGTAAGTGAGCAGTTCTTC CASSLWLEVSEQFF
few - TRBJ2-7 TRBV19 TGTGCCAGTAGTATAGAAGCGGGCCCTCCCTACTACGAGCAGTACTTC CASSIEAGPPYYEQYF
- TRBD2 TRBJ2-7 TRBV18 TGTGCCAGCTCCCAAGGCCCTAGCGGGAGCTCCTACGAGCAGTACTTC CASSQGPSGSSYEQYF
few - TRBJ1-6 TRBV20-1 TGCAGTGCTAGGGTGGGAGACAATTCACCCCTCCACTTT CSARVGDNSPLHF
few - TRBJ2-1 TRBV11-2 TGTGCCAGCAGCCCCCAAAGGGGTCCCCACAATGAGCAGTTCTTC CASSPQRGPHNEQFF
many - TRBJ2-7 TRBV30 TGTGCCTGGAGTCGGCCGCCCTACGAGCAGTACTTC CAWSRPPYEQYF
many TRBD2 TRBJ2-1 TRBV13 TGTGCCAGCAGCTCTCTAGCGGAGAACTACAATGAGCAGTTCTTC CASSSLAENYNEQFF
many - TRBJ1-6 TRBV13 TGTGCCAGCACAAATACAGGGAAAAATTCACCCCTCCACTTT CASTNTGKNSPLHF
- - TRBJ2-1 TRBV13 TGTGCCAGCAGCTTTGGGCTTGTGGAGCAGTTCTTT CASSFGLVEQFF
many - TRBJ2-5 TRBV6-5 TGTGCCAGCAGTTACTCCAGGGAAGCAGGGGAGACCCAGTACTTC CASSYSREAGETQYF
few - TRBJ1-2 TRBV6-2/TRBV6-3 TGTGCCAGCAGTTACATCAGTGTCCCTGGAGATGGCTACACCTTC CASSYISVPGDGYTF
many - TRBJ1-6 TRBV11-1 TGTGCCAGCAGCTTAAGATTTGGGAATAATTCACCCCTCCACTTT CASSLRFGNNSPLHF
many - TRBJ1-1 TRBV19 TGTGCCACCCGGGACAATTTGAACACTGAAGCTTTCTTT CATRDNLNTEAFF
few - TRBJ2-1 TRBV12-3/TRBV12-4 TGTGCCATATCAGACGCGGCCCGGGAGCAGTTCTTC CAISDAAREQFF
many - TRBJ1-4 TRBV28 TGTGCCAGCAGTTTGGCGAGGTCGGCGGGGAATGAAAAACTGTTTTTT CASSLARSAGNEKLFF
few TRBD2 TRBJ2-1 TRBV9 TGTGCCAGCAGCGTAGGAAGCGGGAGCTCCTACAATGAGCAGTTCTTC CASSVGSGSSYNEQFF
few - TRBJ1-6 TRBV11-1 TGTGCCAGCAGCGGCAATCCGGGACTGAATAATTCACCCCTCCACTTT CASSGNPGLNNSPLHF
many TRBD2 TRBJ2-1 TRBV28 TGTGCCAGCAGTAAACGGACTAGCGGGAAAAACAATGAGCAGTTCTTC CASSKRTSGKNNEQFF
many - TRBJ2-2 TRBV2 TGTGCCAGCAGCGGGAGGGGGCAGGGCACCGGGGAGCTGTTTTTT CASSGRGQGTGELFF
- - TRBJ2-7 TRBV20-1 TGCAGTGCTAGAGATGAGGAACGGATCCAGTCCTACGAGCAGTACTTC CSARDEERIQSYEQYF
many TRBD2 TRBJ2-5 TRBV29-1 TGCAGCGTCCACAAGGGACTAGCGGGAACGAAAGAGACCCAGTACTTC CSVHKGLAGTKETQYF
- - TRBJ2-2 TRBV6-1 TGTGCCAGCAAGGTCGGTCTAGCACTAACCGGGGAGCTGTTTTTT CASKVGLALTGELFF
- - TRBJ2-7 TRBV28 TGTGCCAGCCGGCTAGCGAATACCTACGAGCAGTACTTC CASRLANTYEQYF
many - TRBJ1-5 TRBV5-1 TGCGCCAGCAGCTTGGAGGGGGGGTACCAGCCCCAGCATTTT CASSLEGGYQPQHF
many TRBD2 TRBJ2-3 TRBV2 TGTGCCAGCAGTGCAGGTTGGACTAGCGCCCCCACAGATACGCAGTATTTT CASSAGWTSAPTDTQYF
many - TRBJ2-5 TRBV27 TGTGCCAGCAGCCGGGCCGAAGAAATAGAAGAGACCCAGTACTTC CASSRAEEIEETQYF